The 23 T cell receptor beta chains presented below share a single source sample, sequenced in a study of T-cell reconstitution after alpha-beta-depleted transplantation in children. Molecular barcoding with unique molecular identifiers was used for the TCRbeta library. TCRdb fed the PCR reads into MiXCR, producing one record per CDR3 protein. The table lists around 580,000 distinct CDR3 sequences, more than 20% of them singletons. Material: PBMCs, mostly from graft donor cells, obtained 360 days after TCRalphabeta/CD19-depleted stem cell transplant. These receptors were taken from a boy under three years old who had a stem cell transplant for acute myeloid leukemia, so the T cells may come from the graft donor.

The chain links TRBV9 to TRBJ2-5, with D possibly being TRBD2 (6 bases). Trimming took off 1 base at V and 2 bases at J, with 12 bases between the two ends. Germline V gene data show CDR1 as SGDLS and CDR2 as YYNGEE. The CDR3 runs 15 residues. In nucleotides, the CDR3 is TGTGCCAGCAGCGTATACGGGGGAGTTCAAGAGACCCAGTACTTC. Its protein product is CASSVYGGVQETQYF.

This clonotype was counted a few times. The chain joins TRBV12-3 or TRBV12-4 to TRBJ1-5; 8 bases line up with TRBD1. The CDR3 runs 15 residues. The trim removed 3 bases at V and 4 bases at J, leaving 5 bases unmatched. CDR3 residues: CASSFVRDRNQPQHF. Written as DNA, the CDR3 is TGTGCCAGCAGTTTCGTCCGGGACAGGAATCAGCCCCAGCATTTT.

The V and J genes are TRBV12-3 or TRBV12-4 and TRBJ2-5; 12 bases are a match to TRBD2. Trimming cost V 4 bases and J 2 bases; bases outside gene matches: 8. The CDR3 has 17 residues. In DNA, the CDR3 is TGTGCCAGCAGTTCTCAACCTCTAGCGGGGGGGCAAGAGACCCAGTACTTC. Its protein is CASSSQPLAGGQETQYF.

The chain couples TRBV12-3 or TRBV12-4 to TRBJ2-3; 12 nucleotides align to TRBD2. The V segment lost 4 bases and the J segment 3 bases; nucleotides outside the gene matches: 5. This CDR3 is built from 16 residues. Here the CDR3 DNA reads TGTGCCAGCAGTTCTCGCGGGACTAGCGGGACAGATACGCAGTATTTT. Residues: CASSSRGTSGTDTQYF.

The rearrangement uses TRBV7-2 and TRBJ2-1; TRBD2 matches at 8 bases. Trimming removed 5 bases from V and 9 bases from J; junction bases left unmatched: 12. The length of the CDR3 is 15 residues. Germline CDR1 reads SGHTA; CDR2 reads FQGNSA. Here the CDR3 reads CASSPGLVDLSEQFF. The DNA for the CDR3 is TGTGCCAGCAGCCCGGGACTAGTGGATTTGAGTGAGCAGTTCTTC.

At least ten counts were recorded for this clonotype. The genes are TRBV10-1 and TRBJ2-1; 9 bases align to TRBD2. The germline CDR1 and CDR2 sequences are WNHNN and SYGVQD (reference sequence). V dropped 0 bases and J dropped 7; count of bases not matched to a gene: 7. The CDR3 consists of 16 residues. The CDR3 here is CASSESSLAGRNEQFF. The CDR3 bases are TGCGCCAGCAGTGAGTCGAGCCTAGCGGGGCGGAATGAGCAGTTCTTC.

This clonotype appeared many times. The chain combines TRBV11-2 with TRBJ1-3; TRBD1 matches at 7 bases. CDR1 is SGHAT, CDR2 FQNNGV, per germline. This CDR3 has 15 amino acids. V was clipped by 7 bases and J by 2 bases; unmatched bases: 8. The CDR3 loop is CASTLTGNAGNTIYF. The CDR3 DNA sequence: TGTGCCAGCACCCTGACAGGGAATGCTGGAAACACCATATATTTT.

The genes are TRBV25-1 and TRBJ2-5, with a weak D call TRBD2 (6 bases). The V end lost 3 bases, the J end lost 2 bases, and 7 bases lay between the germline ends. This CDR3 has 13 residues. Germline V lookup: CDR1 MGHDK, CDR2 SYGVNS. CDR3 bases: TGTGCCAGCAGTGAGAGCGGGCAAGAGACCCAGTACTTC. It codes for CASSESGQETQYF. The complete variable domain, with remaining parts taken from reference TRBV25-1 and TRBJ2-5, reads EADIYQTPRYLVIGTGKKITLECSQTMGHDKMYWYQQDPGMELHLIHYSYGVNSTEKGDLSSESTVSRIRTEHFPLTLESARPSHTSQYLCASSESGQETQYFGPGTRLLVL.

This clonotype was seen at least ten times. The gene calls are TRBV6-5 and TRBJ1-1; D gene ambiguous. Germline V gives CDR1 MNHEY, CDR2 SVGAGI. V dropped 10 bases and J dropped 1 base, with 16 bases sitting between them. The CDR3 runs 14 residues. The CDR3 protein is CATAVEGGNTEAFF. The CDR3 nucleotides read TGTGCCACTGCCGTGGAGGGAGGGAACACTGAAGCTTTCTTT.

This chain uses TRBV6-5 with TRBJ1-5; D remains ambiguous. Between the trimmed V and J ends, which lost 7 bases and 1 base, there was a span of 11 bases. Germline-derived CDR1 and CDR2 are MNHEY and SVGAGI. CDR3 length equals 14 residues. The chain's CDR3 is CASNPRGSNQPQHF. CDR3 sequence (DNA): TGTGCCAGCAACCCTCGGGGAAGCAATCAGCCCCAGCATTTT.

This clonotype has at least ten counts. The rearrangement joins TRBV20-1 to TRBJ2-2; TRBD2 is a possible D gene (6 bases). Germline V lookup: CDR1 DFQATT, CDR2 SNEGSKA (reference sequence). The CDR3 length is 11 residues. CDR3 sequence reads: CSARGPGELFF. CDR3 sequence (DNA): TGCAGCGCGCGGGGTCCCGGGGAGCTGTTTTTT.

This chain connects TRBV2 to TRBJ2-3, with unresolved D. The V gene lost 7 bases and the J gene lost 2 bases, with 10 bases spanning the gap. The CDR3 loop spans 13 amino acids. The germline gives CDR1 SNHLY, CDR2 FYNNEI. CDR3 DNA: TGTGCCAGCACTAAGCCCTACACAGATACGCAGTATTTT. The encoded protein is CASTKPYTDTQYF.

The sample holds a few counts of this clonotype. This chain uses TRBV20-1 with TRBJ2-2; 7 bases map to TRBD1. CDR3 length: 13 residues. V shed 5 bases, J shed 1 base, and the junction held 1 base outside the gene matches. Germline V gives CDR1 DFQATT, CDR2 SNEGSKA (reference sequence). The chain's CDR3 is CSAWDRNTGELFF. The CDR3 nucleotides are TGCAGTGCTTGGGACAGGAACACCGGGGAGCTGTTTTTT.

This clonotype was seen repeatedly, ten times or more. This rearrangement joins TRBV3-1 to TRBJ2-3; 7 bases line up with TRBD1. Per the germline V gene, CDR1 is LGHDT and CDR2 is YNNKEL (reference sequence). Trimming removed 6 bases from V and 4 bases from J; junction bases left unmatched: 4. This CDR3 has 13 residues. DNA of the CDR3: TGTGCCAGCAGACGACAGGGTGCAGATACGCAGTATTTT. Residues: CASRRQGADTQYF.

The CDR3 here is CAISEERGDEQFF. In DNA, the CDR3 is TGTGCCATCAGTGAGGAGCGGGGAGATGAGCAGTTCTTC. The V and J genes are TRBV10-3 and TRBJ2-1; 7 positions match TRBD2. The CDR3 has 13 residues. CDR1 is ENHRY, CDR2 SYGVKD, per germline. Trimming took 2 bases from V and 8 from J; bases not matched to a gene: 3.

This clonotype was seen ten or more times. V gene TRBV5-1 combines with J gene TRBJ2-2; TRBD2 might be the D (6 bases). V was trimmed by 10 bases and J by 7 bases, leaving 23 bases between them. This CDR3 has 15 amino acids. Germline V gene data show CDR1 as SGHRS and CDR2 as YFSETQ. The CDR3 protein is CAGSTTGDPNGELFF. The DNA for the CDR3 is TGCGCCGGTTCTACTACGGGGGACCCAAACGGGGAGCTGTTTTTT.

The V and J genes are TRBV5-1 and TRBJ1-4; D gene unclear. CDR1 SGHRS and CDR2 YFSETQ come from the germline V gene. The CDR3 totals 13 residues. The V and J ends lost 0 bases and 8 bases respectively, with 8 bases between them. The CDR3, as DNA: TGCGCCAGCAGCTTGGACGAGAGCGAAAAACTGTTTTTT. Residues: CASSLDESEKLFF.

This clonotype came up many times. This chain connects TRBV21-1 to TRBJ2-7; the table assigns TRBD2, which was not confirmed against the DNA. TRBV21-1 is a known pseudogene. The CDR3 is 12 amino acids. CDR3: CASSKRAAEQYF. The CDR3 DNA reads TGTGCCAGCAGCAAACGGGCCGCAGAGCAGTACTTC.

This clonotype was observed a few times. This chain links TRBV20-1 with TRBJ2-3; the match to TRBD2 covers 9 bases. Looked up from germline, CDR1 is DFQATT and CDR2 is SNEGSKA (reference sequence). With V trimmed by 3 bases and J by 10 bases, 11 bases remained unmatched. The CDR3 contains 14 residues. CDR3 protein: CSARIRGGAWAQYF. In DNA, the CDR3 is TGCAGTGCTAGGATACGCGGGGGGGCGTGGGCGCAGTATTTT.

This clonotype was counted between two and nine times. This sequence joins TRBV24-1 and TRBJ2-2, with a possible D match to TRBD1 (6 bases). V lost 5 bases and J lost 0, with 6 bases in between. In germline, CDR1 is KGHDR, CDR2 SFDVKD. This CDR3 is built from 14 residues. CDR3 DNA sequence: TGTGCCACCAGTGGACAGGCGAACACCGGGGAGCTGTTTTTT. Translating gives CATSGQANTGELFF.

This clonotype was found once. The genes are TRBV29-1 and TRBJ2-3; 12 bases map to TRBD2. CDR3 size: 15 residues. V was clipped by 1 base and J by 2 bases; unmatched bases: 1. From germline, CDR1 is SQVTM and CDR2 ANQGSEA. CDR3 nucleotides: TGCAGCGTTGAAGCTAGCGGGGGGGACACAGATACGCAGTATTTT. It yields the protein CSVEASGGDTDTQYF.

This clonotype was recorded many times. The chain carries TRBV6-5 and TRBJ1-1; D uncertain. Germline CDR1 reads MNHEY; CDR2 reads SVGAGI. The CDR3 is 12 residues long. V shed 9 bases and J shed 6 bases, with 14 bases lying between them. The CDR3 loop reads CASHRGVAEAFF. As DNA, the CDR3 is TGTGCCAGTCACCGGGGAGTGGCTGAAGCTTTCTTT.

The J gene is TRBJ2-7, the V gene TRBV14; D ambiguous. Trimming pared 0 bases from V and 3 bases from J, leaving 18 bases between. The germline CDR1 and CDR2 sequences are SGHDN and FVKESK. The CDR3 length is 17 residues. CDR3 amino acids: CASSQEEKAWQVYEQYV. Here the CDR3 DNA reads TGTGCCAGCAGCCAAGAGGAGAAAGCTTGGCAGGTCTACGAGCAGTACGTC.